One sample yielded the 19 T cell receptor beta chains listed below, sequenced in a study of T-cell memory formation after mild COVID-19. TCRdb re-called the 5' RACE reads with MiXCR, one entry per CDR3 protein. The sample lists hundreds of thousands of distinct CDR3 sequences, about 23% seen once, with approximately 12% in the top ten. Sequenced sample: PBMCs or a T cell subset sorted from them (not recorded which). The receptors were gathered from an adult woman who had mild COVID-19 (a few samples of this study predate the infection). Cell type and time point are not known.

The chain couples TRBV9 to TRBJ2-7; 9 bases fit TRBD2. V lost 0 bases, J lost 1 base, and 8 bases stayed unmatched. Germline V gene data show CDR1 as SGDLS and CDR2 as YYNGEE. This CDR3 is 17 amino acids long. The CDR3 nucleotides are TGTGCCAGCAGCGTAGCTCGGCTAGCGGGATGGTCCTACGAGCAGTACTTC. Amino acid sequence: CASSVARLAGWSYEQYF.

This clonotype has a count of ten or more. This chain joins TRBV7-9 and TRBJ1-1, with D maybe TRBD1 (6 bases). V was cut by 5 bases and J by 1 base, with 11 bases left in between. Germline lookup yields CDR1 SEHNR and CDR2 FQNEAQ (reference sequence). This CDR3 has 14 amino acids. The CDR3 here is CASSTTGPNTEAFF. DNA of the CDR3: TGTGCCAGCAGCACCACAGGGCCGAACACTGAAGCTTTCTTT.

This clonotype turned up a few times. The chain links TRBV2 to TRBJ2-7; 9 positions match TRBD1. The germline CDR1 and CDR2 sequences are SNHLY and FYNNEI. The CDR3 has 13 residues. V was pared by 6 bases and J by 5 bases, with 5 bases of the junction left unmatched. CDR3 sequence (DNA): TGTGCCAGCAGGGACAGGGGATTCCACGAGCAGTACTTC. Translated, it gives CASRDRGFHEQYF. The full variable domain, completed using reference TRBV2 and TRBJ2-7, is EPEVTQTPSHQVTQMGQEVILRCVPISNHLYFYWYRQILGQKVEFLVSFYNNEISEKSEIFDDQFSVERPDGSNFTLKIRSTKLEDSAMYFCASRDRGFHEQYFGPGTRLTVT.

This clonotype was detected a few times. This chain links TRBV24-1 with TRBJ2-1; 10 bases are shared with TRBD1. Germline V gene data show CDR1 as KGHDR and CDR2 as SFDVKD. The V segment lost 9 bases and the J segment 5 bases; nucleotides outside the gene matches: 3. This CDR3 has 13 residues. The CDR3 protein is CATGTGVNNEQFF. As DNA, the CDR3 is TGTGCCACCGGGACAGGGGTTAACAATGAGCAGTTCTTC.

The table lists this clonotype with a few counts. The V call is TRBV6-6, the J call TRBJ1-2; TRBD1 aligns across 10 bases. V lost 10 bases, J lost 7 bases, and 6 bases stayed unmatched. In germline, CDR1 is MNHNY, CDR2 SVGAGI (reference sequence). The CDR3 length is 12 residues. In nucleotides, the CDR3 is TGTGCCATCCGACAGGGGGCATTTGGCTACACCTTC. Protein sequence: CAIRQGAFGYTF.

The chain uses TRBV3-1 and TRBJ2-3; either TRBD1 or TRBD2 may fit D (5 bases each). Trimming cost V 4 bases and J 2 bases, with 16 bases left between them. Germline V gives CDR1 LGHDT, CDR2 YNNKEL (reference sequence). The CDR3 runs 16 residues. The CDR3 sequence is CASSPEGRRNTDTQYF. CDR3 nucleotides: TGTGCCAGCAGCCCTGAGGGACGCAGGAACACAGATACGCAGTATTTT.

The genes are TRBV6-2 or TRBV6-3 and TRBJ2-7; D tentatively fits TRBD1 or TRBD2 (5 bases each). Trimming took off 2 bases at V and 6 bases at J, with 11 bases between the two ends. Germline V gives CDR1 MNHEY, CDR2 SVGEGT. This CDR3 region has 13 residues. CDR3 DNA: TGTGCCAGCAGTTACGTGGGGGTAGGCGAGCAGTACTTC. Translation gives CASSYVGVGEQYF.

This clonotype was counted only a few times. The V and J genes are TRBV14 and TRBJ1-1; no clear D gene. V gave up 0 bases and J gave up 4 bases, with 3 bases separating them. The CDR3 is 12 residues long. Per germline, CDR1 SGHDN and CDR2 FVKESK. CDR3 coding DNA: TGTGCCAGCAGCCAAGAGGGCACTGAAGCTTTCTTT. This sequence encodes CASSQEGTEAFF.

This clonotype has more than one count but fewer than ten. V and J are TRBV6-1 and TRBJ2-3; D unresolved. CDR1 is MNHNS and CDR2 is SASEGT in the germline V gene. Trimming pared 7 bases from V and 4 bases from J, leaving 12 bases between. The CDR3 is 13 residues long. The CDR3 here is CASNIGAADTQYF. CDR3 in DNA: TGTGCCAGCAATATTGGCGCGGCAGATACGCAGTATTTT.

The chain is built from TRBV18 and TRBJ2-1, with 7 bases fitting TRBD2. Germline CDR1 and CDR2: KGHSH and LQKENI. Trimming cost V 1 base and J 1 base; bases outside gene matches: 7. The CDR3 sequence is 17 residues long. The CDR3 DNA reads as TGTGCCAGCTCACCACTGAGGACTAGGGGTTCCTACAATGAGCAGTTCTTC. Translation: CASSPLRTRGSYNEQFF.

This clonotype was seen a few times. The chain uses TRBV5-1 and TRBJ2-5, with 8 bases fitting TRBD1. Trimming took 3 bases from V and 7 from J; bases not matched to a gene: 8. In germline, CDR1 is SGHRS, CDR2 YFSETQ. This CDR3 spans 14 amino acids. This CDR3 is CASSSSTGARTQYF. CDR3 DNA: TGCGCCAGCAGCTCTTCGACAGGGGCGCGGACCCAGTACTTC. Combining the CDR3 with reference TRBV5-1 and TRBJ2-5 gives the whole variable domain KAGVTQTPRYLIKTRGQQVTLSCSPISGHRSVSWYQQTPGQGLQFLFEYFSETQRNKGNFPGRFSGRQFSNSRSEMNVSTLELGDSALYLCASSSSTGARTQYFGPGTRLLVL.

This clonotype was seen only a few times. This sequence joins TRBV19 and TRBJ1-1; D unclear. CDR1 and CDR2 (germline): LNHDA, SQIVND (reference sequence). The CDR3 is 16 amino acids. V lost 8 bases, J lost 0 bases, and 19 bases lay in between. This CDR3 reads CASQSLLSWVNTEAFF. The CDR3 DNA sequence: TGTGCCAGTCAAAGCCTCCTTAGCTGGGTGAACACTGAAGCTTTCTTT.

The chain has TRBV12-3 or TRBV12-4 and TRBJ2-5, with a possible D match to TRBD2 (7 bases). V lost 3 bases and J lost 4, with 12 bases in between. The CDR3 length is 14 residues. CDR3 residues: CASSFGGATETQYF. The CDR3 DNA reads TGTGCCAGCAGTTTTGGGGGGGCCACAGAGACCCAGTACTTC.

The J gene is TRBJ2-1, the V gene TRBV7-8, with D hard to call. V was trimmed by 2 bases and J by 8 bases, leaving 7 bases between them. The CDR3 has 12 residues. CDR1 is SGHVS, CDR2 FQNEAQ, per germline. The DNA for the CDR3 is TGTGCCAGCAGCTTATTTGGGGATGAGCAGTTCTTC. This sequence encodes CASSLFGDEQFF.

V and J are TRBV6-2 or TRBV6-3 and TRBJ2-3, with 8 bases identical to TRBD2. Per the germline V gene, CDR1 is MNHEY and CDR2 is SVGEGT. The junction had 8 bases not matched to a gene; V was cut back by 3 bases and J by 3 bases. This CDR3 is built from 16 residues. The CDR3: CASSYLAGVSTDTQYF. CDR3 nucleotides: TGTGCCAGCAGTTATCTAGCGGGCGTGTCAACAGATACGCAGTATTTT.

V and J are TRBV5-5 and TRBJ1-5; possibly TRBD1 for D (6 bases). The germline gives CDR1 SGHKS, CDR2 YYEKEE (reference sequence). Trimming removed 2 bases from V and 4 bases from J, with 10 bases in between. This CDR3 has 14 amino acids. The CDR3 is CASSLGQPNQPQHF. The CDR3 bases are TGTGCCAGCAGCTTAGGACAGCCAAATCAGCCCCAGCATTTT.

The CDR3 bases are TGTGCCAGCAGTCCTGGGTCTTTCGGGTATGGCTACACCTTC. Its protein product is CASSPGSFGYGYTF. The chain carries TRBV12-3 or TRBV12-4 and TRBJ1-2; D not certain. V was cut by 5 bases and J by 5 bases, with 15 bases left in between. This CDR3 is 14 amino acids long.

The CDR3: CASSMAQTNTGELFF. The CDR3 DNA reads TGTGCCAGTAGTATGGCACAGACGAACACCGGGGAGCTGTTTTTT. The genes are TRBV19 and TRBJ2-2; D call uncertain. The CDR3 extends over 15 amino acids. V was clipped by 3 bases and J by 0 bases, with 8 bases between them. CDR1 is LNHDA, CDR2 SQIVND, per germline (reference sequence).

This clonotype was seen more than once but under ten times. CDR3 amino acids: CASSRSDRPQVGYTF. In DNA, the CDR3 is TGTGCCAGCAGCCGATCCGACAGGCCGCAGGTTGGCTACACCTTC. This chain joins TRBV7-9 and TRBJ1-2; D possibly corresponds to TRBD1 (6 bases). V was shortened by 5 bases and J by 7 bases, with 20 bases between the two germline ends. The CDR3 has 15 amino acids. The germline CDR1 and CDR2 sequences are SEHNR and FQNEAQ (reference sequence).